Detailed here is one T cell receptor beta chain. This entry belongs to a study of OX40 agonist ivuxolimab in advanced cancers. V lost 2 bases to trimming and J lost 2 bases, with 7 bases between them. The CDR3 contains 14 residues. Looked up from germline, CDR1 is MNHNY and CDR2 is SVGAGI (reference sequence). Clones were sequenced by immunoSEQ multiplex PCR, and TCRdb holds only the in-frame ones, with some missing. Altogether about 98,000 clones are present, roughly 89% being singletons, with the ten largest covering 0.45% to 0.55%. The receptor's source is an adult with an advanced solid tumor such as melanoma, head and neck, liver or kidney cancer. J is TRBJ1-3 and V is TRBV6-6; D is perhaps TRBD1 (5 bases). The input for sequencing was CD4+ or CD8+ T cells sorted from blood, taken in a trial of the OX40 agonist ivuxolimab. CDR3 nucleotides: TGTGCCAGCAGTTACGGGGGGACTGGAAACACCATATATTTT. Encoded protein: CASSYGGTGNTIYF.